The rows below give T cell receptor beta chains drawn from one sample of a study of T cells after yellow fever vaccination. TCRdb fed the 5' RACE reads into MiXCR, producing one record per CDR3 protein. This table holds 25,000 to 30,000 distinct CDR3 sequences, just under 6.5% found once. The sample consisted of PBMCs, either bulk or a sorted T-cell subset (CD4+, CD8+, memory, or dextramer-sorted; not recorded which), taken on the day of the yellow fever booster vaccination. These TCRs come from a young man who received the YFV17D yellow fever vaccine. Each CDR3 is given without its conserved first and last residue. The D gene is left open where the match is weak.

D	J	V	CDR3
NA	TRBJ1-6	TRBV20-1	RAKAPGVSNSPLH
NA	TRBJ2-5	TRBV20-1	SARGEGTVETQY
TRBD1	TRBJ1-6	TRBV6-1	ASKGQGDYSPLH
NA	TRBJ1-3	TRBV7-9	ASNPPLPQSSGNTIY
NA	TRBJ2-1	TRBV7-2	ASSLDFTGTNNEQF
TRBD1	TRBJ1-2	TRBV4-3	ASSPRDPGQSGYT
NA	TRBJ2-7	TRBV6-2/TRBV6-3	ASNPGKGGEKTSFYEQY
NA	TRBJ2-3	TRBV6-5	ASSYTHGDTDTQY
TRBD1	TRBJ1-1	TRBV3-1	ASYQGEAGTEAF
NA	TRBJ1-2	TRBV6-4	ASSDRCRTQNYGYT
TRBD1	TRBJ2-7	TRBV6-2/TRBV6-3	AIFQGAGEQY
NA	TRBJ1-1	TRBV7-2	ASNPPYPDRPTEAF
NA	TRBJ2-2	TRBV10-1	ASSDGKAGTGELF
NA	TRBJ1-4	TRBV2	ASSERQGRWSEKLF
NA	TRBJ2-1	TRBV3-1	ASSLYDEQF
TRBD2	TRBJ2-1	TRBV6-4	ATSRLAGDYNEQF
NA	TRBJ2-7	TRBV6-2/TRBV6-3	ASSYLGVYSYEQY
NA	TRBJ1-1	TRBV20-1	SAFTSGGAGTEAF
NA	TRBJ1-3	TRBV30	AWSVRTARNTIY
NA	TRBJ2-7	TRBV20-1	SASSPSYEQY
NA	TRBJ2-5	TRBV5-4	AGLRAGEGETQY
TRBD2	TRBJ2-5	TRBV11-2	ASSLAGGGKTQY
NA	TRBJ1-2	TRBV6-2/TRBV6-3	ASSYGNYGYT
TRBD1	TRBJ2-7	TRBV29-1	SVVPQGANAAEY
NA	TRBJ1-5	TRBV6-5	ASGRAHNQPQH
TRBD2	TRBJ2-5	TRBV7-2	ASSLAGAGTSASGAQY
TRBD1	TRBJ1-5	TRBV3-1	ASSQGTADNQPQH
NA	TRBJ2-5	TRBV4-1	ASSQRTSQETQY
NA	TRBJ2-2	TRBV10-3	AIQSTGDTGELF
NA	TRBJ2-2	TRBV6-2/TRBV6-3	ASRSGTYTGELF
TRBD2	TRBJ2-5	TRBV5-1	ASMSTSGKETQY
TRBD2	TRBJ2-1	TRBV5-1	ASSLAVGLAGASEQF
NA	TRBJ2-3	TRBV20-1	SASPSTDTQY
NA	TRBJ1-6	TRBV5-1	ASSLVENSPLH
TRBD1	TRBJ2-2	TRBV6-5	ASSYFSGTGGYGELF
NA	TRBJ2-6	TRBV15	ATSEHRDSGANVLT
TRBD2	TRBJ2-1	TRBV7-8	ASSPTSGRAEQF
NA	TRBJ2-7	TRBV7-8	ASSLSIEQY
TRBD2	TRBJ2-2	TRBV6-2/TRBV6-3	ASSYSYSGAKHAGELF